The rows below give T cell receptor beta chains drawn from one sample of a study of blood T cell repertoires in COVID-19. Clones were read by immunoSEQ multiplex PCR, and TCRdb kept only the in-frame ones, dropping some. The table has approximately 70,000 clones, 80% to 85% seen once. Sequenced: peripheral blood. The source is a woman aged 60-70 years with acute or convalescent COVID-19. Both conserved end residues are part of each CDR3. The order of the fields is J gene, V gene, clone size, D gene, CDR3 protein, CDR3 DNA. D genes are given only for firm matches. A row's size may be missing; if present it is once, few, many or a size class.

j_gene: TRBJ1-1
v_gene: TRBV5-1
abundance: .
d_gene: TRBD1
CDR3aa: CASREGQGKVNTEAFF
CDR3nt: TGCGCCAGCAGAGAAGGACAGGGGAAGGTGAACACTGAAGCTTTCTTT

j_gene: TRBJ1-3
v_gene: TRBV5-1
abundance: .
d_gene: .
CDR3aa: CASSFGGQDGNTIYF
CDR3nt: TGCGCCAGCAGCTTTGGGGGCCAGGATGGAAACACCATATATTTT

j_gene: TRBJ2-7
v_gene: TRBV2
abundance: .
d_gene: .
CDR3aa: CASSVPENWNGYEQYF
CDR3nt: TGTGCCAGCAGTGTGCCGGAGAATTGGAATGGCTACGAGCAGTACTTC

j_gene: TRBJ1-1
v_gene: TRBV5-8
abundance: .
d_gene: .
CDR3aa: CASSLNTGKNTEAFF
CDR3nt: TGTGCCAGCAGCTTAAACACAGGGAAGAACACTGAAGCTTTCTTT

j_gene: TRBJ1-5
v_gene: TRBV2
abundance: .
d_gene: .
CDR3aa: CASNSAGGQPQHF
CDR3nt: TGTGCCAGCAATTCGGCGGGAGGGCAGCCCCAGCATTTT

j_gene: TRBJ1-1
v_gene: TRBV24-1
abundance: .
d_gene: .
CDR3aa: CATSEGANTEAFF
CDR3nt: TGTGCCACCAGTGAGGGCGCGAACACTGAAGCTTTCTTT

j_gene: TRBJ2-1
v_gene: TRBV7-6
abundance: once
d_gene: TRBD1
CDR3aa: CASSLRDRGLNEQFF
CDR3nt: TGTGCCAGCAGCCTCCGAGACAGGGGGCTCAATGAGCAGTTCTTC

j_gene: TRBJ1-1
v_gene: TRBV5-4
abundance: .
d_gene: .
CDR3aa: CASSLRGTDTEAFF
CDR3nt: TGTGCCAGCAGCTTGAGGGGCACGGACACTGAAGCTTTCTTT

j_gene: TRBJ1-1
v_gene: TRBV19
abundance: once
d_gene: .
CDR3aa: CASSISGDTEAFF
CDR3nt: TGTGCCAGTAGTATATCTGGAGACACTGAAGCTTTCTTT

j_gene: TRBJ1-6
v_gene: TRBV5-1
abundance: .
d_gene: TRBD1
CDR3aa: CASSLQGQGNSPLHF
CDR3nt: TGCGCCAGCAGCTTGCAGGGACAGGGTAATTCACCCCTCCACTTT

j_gene: TRBJ1-6
v_gene: TRBV27
abundance: .
d_gene: TRBD1
CDR3aa: CASSLPAGTGFSPLHF
CDR3nt: TGTGCCAGCAGTCTCCCGGCCGGGACAGGTTTTTCACCCCTCCACTTT

j_gene: TRBJ2-7
v_gene: TRBV5-6
abundance: .
d_gene: TRBD1
CDR3aa: CASSLTGIYEQYF
CDR3nt: TGTGCCAGCAGCCTGACAGGGATCTACGAGCAGTACTTC

j_gene: TRBJ2-7
v_gene: TRBV9
abundance: .
d_gene: TRBD1
CDR3aa: CASSATGTGNYEQYF
CDR3nt: TGTGCCAGCAGCGCTACCGGGACAGGGAACTACGAGCAGTACTTC

j_gene: TRBJ1-5
v_gene: TRBV30
abundance: .
d_gene: .
CDR3aa: CAWSVRDSNQPQHF
CDR3nt: TGTGCCTGGAGTGTAAGAGATAGCAATCAGCCCCAGCATTTT

j_gene: TRBJ1-1
v_gene: TRBV12-3/TRBV12-4
abundance: .
d_gene: .
CDR3aa: CASRRGNTEAFF
CDR3nt: TGTGCCAGCAGGAGAGGGAACACTGAAGCTTTCTTT

j_gene: TRBJ1-4
v_gene: TRBV19
abundance: .
d_gene: .
CDR3aa: CASSIAPGANEKLFF
CDR3nt: TGTGCCAGTAGTATAGCGCCAGGGGCTAATGAAAAACTGTTTTTT

j_gene: TRBJ2-2
v_gene: TRBV6-5
abundance: .
d_gene: .
CDR3aa: CASTSPGFNGELFF
CDR3nt: TGTGCCAGCACCTCGCCGGGGTTCAACGGGGAGCTGTTTTTT

j_gene: TRBJ2-2
v_gene: TRBV19
abundance: once
d_gene: .
CDR3aa: CASSLQGTDGELFF
CDR3nt: TGTGCCAGTAGTCTTCAGGGGACGGACGGGGAGCTGTTTTTT

j_gene: TRBJ2-2
v_gene: TRBV5-1
abundance: .
d_gene: .
CDR3aa: CASSGGHSNTGELFF
CDR3nt: TGCGCCAGCAGCGGGGGACATTCGAACACCGGGGAGCTGTTTTTT

j_gene: TRBJ1-3
v_gene: TRBV5-5
abundance: .
d_gene: .
CDR3aa: CASSLVQNLSGNTIYF
CDR3nt: TGTGCCAGCAGCTTGGTACAGAACCTCTCTGGAAACACCATATATTTT